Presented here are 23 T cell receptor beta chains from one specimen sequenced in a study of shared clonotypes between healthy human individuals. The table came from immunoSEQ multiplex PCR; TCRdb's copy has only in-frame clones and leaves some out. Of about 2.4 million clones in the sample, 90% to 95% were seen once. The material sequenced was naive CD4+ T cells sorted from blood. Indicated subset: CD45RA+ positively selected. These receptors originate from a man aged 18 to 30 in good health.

The CDR3 coding sequence is TGCAGCGTTACCCGGGACAGGGGGAACGAGCAGTACTTC. As protein: CSVTRDRGNEQYF. The J gene is TRBJ2-7, the V gene TRBV29-1; 11 bases agree with TRBD1. The CDR3 is 13 amino acids. Germline assignment: CDR1 SQVTM and CDR2 ANQGSEA. With V trimmed by 5 bases and J by 5 bases, 5 bases remained unmatched.

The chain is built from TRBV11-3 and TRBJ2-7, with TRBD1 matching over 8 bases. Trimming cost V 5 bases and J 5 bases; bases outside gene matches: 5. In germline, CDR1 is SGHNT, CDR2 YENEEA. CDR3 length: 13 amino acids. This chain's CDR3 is CASSRGQGNEQYF. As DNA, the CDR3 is TGTGCCAGCAGCCGCGGACAGGGCAACGAGCAGTACTTC. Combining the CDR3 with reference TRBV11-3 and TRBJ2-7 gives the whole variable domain EAGVVQSPRYKIIEKKQPVAFWCNPISGHNTLYWYLQNLGQGPELLIRYENEEAVDDSQLPKDRFSAERLKGVDSTLKIQPAELGDSAVYLCASSRGQGNEQYFGPGTRLTVT.

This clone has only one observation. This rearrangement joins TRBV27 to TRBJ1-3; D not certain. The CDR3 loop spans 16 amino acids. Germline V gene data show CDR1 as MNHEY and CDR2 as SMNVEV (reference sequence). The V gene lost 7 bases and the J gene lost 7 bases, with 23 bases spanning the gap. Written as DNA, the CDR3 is TGTGCCAGCAATCTTTCCGGATTTTGGGGTTGGAACACCATATATTTT. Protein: CASNLSGFWGWNTIYF.

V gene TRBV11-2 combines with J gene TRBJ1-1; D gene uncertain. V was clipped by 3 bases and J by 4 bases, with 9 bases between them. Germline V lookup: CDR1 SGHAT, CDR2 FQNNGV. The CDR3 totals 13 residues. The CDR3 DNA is TGTGCCAGCAGCTTTGGGCCCCTCACTGAAGCTTTCTTT. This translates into CASSFGPLTEAFF.

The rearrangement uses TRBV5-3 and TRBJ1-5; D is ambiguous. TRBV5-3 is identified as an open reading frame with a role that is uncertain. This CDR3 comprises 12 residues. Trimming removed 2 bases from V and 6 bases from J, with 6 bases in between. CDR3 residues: CARSFRVQPQHF. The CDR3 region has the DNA TGTGCCAGAAGCTTTCGGGTTCAGCCCCAGCATTTT.

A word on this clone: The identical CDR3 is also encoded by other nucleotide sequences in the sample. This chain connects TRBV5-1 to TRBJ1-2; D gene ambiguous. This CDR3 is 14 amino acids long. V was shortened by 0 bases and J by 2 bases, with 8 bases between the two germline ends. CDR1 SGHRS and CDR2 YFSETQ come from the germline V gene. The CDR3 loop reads CASSLGTENYGYTF. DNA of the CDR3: TGCGCCAGCAGCTTGGGGACGGAGAACTATGGCTACACCTTC.

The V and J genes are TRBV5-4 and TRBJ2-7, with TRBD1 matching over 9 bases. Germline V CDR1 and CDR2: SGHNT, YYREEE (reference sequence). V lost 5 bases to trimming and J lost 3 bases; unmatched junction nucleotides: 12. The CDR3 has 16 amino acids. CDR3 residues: CASSSGKGQGNYEQYF. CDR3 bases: TGTGCCAGCAGTTCCGGCAAGGGACAGGGAAACTACGAGCAGTACTTC. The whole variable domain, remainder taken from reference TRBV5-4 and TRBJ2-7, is ETGVTQSPTHLIKTRGQQVTLRCSSQSGHNTVSWYQQALGQGPQFIFQYYREEENGRGNFPPRFSGLQFPNYSSELNVNALELDDSALYLCASSSGKGQGNYEQYFGPGTRLTVT.

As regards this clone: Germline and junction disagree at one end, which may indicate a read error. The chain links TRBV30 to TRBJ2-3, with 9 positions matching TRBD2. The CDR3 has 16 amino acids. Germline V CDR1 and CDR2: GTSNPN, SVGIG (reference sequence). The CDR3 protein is CAWSAVAGAVTDRQYF. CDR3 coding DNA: TGTGCCTGGAGTGCAGTAGCGGGGGCCGTCACAGATAGGCAGTATTTT.

The CDR3, as DNA: TGTGCCTGGAGCTGGACAGGGTCGGAGACCCAGTACTTC. Translation: CAWSWTGSETQYF. The V call is TRBV30, the J call TRBJ2-5; 8 bases map to TRBD1. The V gene's germline CDR1 is GTSNPN and CDR2 SVGIG (reference sequence). V shed 3 bases, J shed 5 bases, and the junction held 5 bases outside the gene matches. There are 13 residues in the CDR3.

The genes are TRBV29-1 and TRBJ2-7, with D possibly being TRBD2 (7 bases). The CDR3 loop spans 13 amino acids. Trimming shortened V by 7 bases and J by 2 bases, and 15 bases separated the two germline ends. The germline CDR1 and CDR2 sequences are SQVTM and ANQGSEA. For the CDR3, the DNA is TGCAGCGCAACCGTGGGGGGGCCCTACGAGCAGTACTTC. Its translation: CSATVGGPYEQYF.

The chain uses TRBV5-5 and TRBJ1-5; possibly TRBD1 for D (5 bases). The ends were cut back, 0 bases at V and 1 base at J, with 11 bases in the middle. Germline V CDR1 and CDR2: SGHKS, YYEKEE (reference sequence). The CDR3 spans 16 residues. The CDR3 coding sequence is TGTGCCAGCAGCTTGGCGGCAGGGAGCAGCAATCAGCCCCAGCATTTT. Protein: CASSLAAGSSNQPQHF.

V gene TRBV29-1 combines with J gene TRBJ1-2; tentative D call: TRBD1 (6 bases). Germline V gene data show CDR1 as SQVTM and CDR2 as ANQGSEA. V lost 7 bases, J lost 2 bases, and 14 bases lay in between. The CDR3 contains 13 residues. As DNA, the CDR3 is TGCAGCGGTGGCGGGGGGCAAAACTATGGCTACACCTTC. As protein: CSGGGGQNYGYTF.

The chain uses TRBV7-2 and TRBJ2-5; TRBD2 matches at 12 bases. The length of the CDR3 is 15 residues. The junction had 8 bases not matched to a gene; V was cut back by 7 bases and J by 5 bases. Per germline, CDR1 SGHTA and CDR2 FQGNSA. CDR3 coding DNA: TGTGCCAGCAACCTAGGACTAGCGGGAATTGAGACCCAGTACTTC. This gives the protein CASNLGLAGIETQYF.

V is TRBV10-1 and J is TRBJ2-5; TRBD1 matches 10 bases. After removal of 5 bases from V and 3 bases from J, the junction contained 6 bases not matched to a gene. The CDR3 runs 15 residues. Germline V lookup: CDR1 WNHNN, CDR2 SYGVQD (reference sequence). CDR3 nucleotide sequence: TGCGCCAGCAGTCGGACAGGGGGTAATAAAGAGACCCAGTACTTC. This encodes CASSRTGGNKETQYF.

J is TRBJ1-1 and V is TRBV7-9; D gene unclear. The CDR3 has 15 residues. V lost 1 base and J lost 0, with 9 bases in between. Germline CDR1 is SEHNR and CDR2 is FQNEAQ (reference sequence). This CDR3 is CASSLVSTVNTEAFF. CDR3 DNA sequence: TGTGCCAGCAGCTTAGTATCGACCGTGAACACTGAAGCTTTCTTT.

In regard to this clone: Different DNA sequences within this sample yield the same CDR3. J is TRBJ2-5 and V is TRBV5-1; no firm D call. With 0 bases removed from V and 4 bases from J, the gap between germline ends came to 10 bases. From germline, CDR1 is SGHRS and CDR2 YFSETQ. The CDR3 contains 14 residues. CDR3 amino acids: CASSLGGFGETQYF. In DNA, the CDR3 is TGCGCCAGCAGCTTGGGGGGATTCGGAGAGACCCAGTACTTC.

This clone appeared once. The CDR3 protein is CASSLGPAGGPRETQYF. CDR3 nucleotides: TGTGCCAGCAGCTTAGGACCAGCGGGGGGGCCGAGGGAGACCCAGTACTTC. The chain uses TRBV7-9 and TRBJ2-5; 10 bases match TRBD2. Trimming at V came to 1 base and at J to 5 bases, leaving 10 bases not matched to a gene. From germline, CDR1 is SEHNR and CDR2 FQNEAQ (reference sequence). The CDR3 is 17 amino acids.

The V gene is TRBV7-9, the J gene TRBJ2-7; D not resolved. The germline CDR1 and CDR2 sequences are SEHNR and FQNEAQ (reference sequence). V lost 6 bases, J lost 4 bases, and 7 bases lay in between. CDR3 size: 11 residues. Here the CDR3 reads CASSGLYEQYF. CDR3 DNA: TGTGCCAGCAGTGGATTATACGAGCAGTACTTC. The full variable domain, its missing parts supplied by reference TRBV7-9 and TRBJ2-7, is DTGVSQNPRHKITKRGQNVTFRCDPISEHNRLYWYRQTLGQGPEFLTYFQNEAQLEKSRLLSDRFSAERPKGSFSTLEIQRTEQGDSAMYLCASSGLYEQYFGPGTRLTVT.

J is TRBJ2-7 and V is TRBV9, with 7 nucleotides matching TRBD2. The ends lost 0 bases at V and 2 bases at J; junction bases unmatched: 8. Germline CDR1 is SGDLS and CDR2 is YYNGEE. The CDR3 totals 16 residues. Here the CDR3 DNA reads TGTGCCAGCAGCGTAGGAGTAGGACTAGGGGCCTACGAGCAGTACTTC. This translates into CASSVGVGLGAYEQYF.

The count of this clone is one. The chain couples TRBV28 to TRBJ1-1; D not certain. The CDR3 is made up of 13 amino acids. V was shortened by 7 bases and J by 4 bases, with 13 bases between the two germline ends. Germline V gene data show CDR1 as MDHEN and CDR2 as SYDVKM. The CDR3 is CASTQVQITEAFF. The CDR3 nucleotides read TGTGCCAGCACCCAGGTTCAGATCACTGAAGCTTTCTTT.

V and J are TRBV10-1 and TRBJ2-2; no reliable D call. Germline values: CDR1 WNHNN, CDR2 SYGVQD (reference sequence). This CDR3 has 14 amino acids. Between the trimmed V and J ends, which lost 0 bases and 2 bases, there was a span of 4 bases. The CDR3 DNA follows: TGCGCCAGCAGTGAGTCCTCAAACACCGGGGAGCTGTTTTTT. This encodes CASSESSNTGELFF.

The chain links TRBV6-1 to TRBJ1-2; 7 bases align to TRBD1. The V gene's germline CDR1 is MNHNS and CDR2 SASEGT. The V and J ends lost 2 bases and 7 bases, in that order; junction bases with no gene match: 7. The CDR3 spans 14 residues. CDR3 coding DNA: TGTGCCAGCAGTGAATCCCGACAGGGAGTTGGCTACACCTTC. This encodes CASSESRQGVGYTF.

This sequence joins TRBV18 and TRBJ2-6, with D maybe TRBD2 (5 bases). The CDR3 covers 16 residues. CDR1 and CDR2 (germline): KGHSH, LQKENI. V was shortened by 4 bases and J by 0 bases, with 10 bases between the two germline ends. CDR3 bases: TGTGCCAGCTCACTCAACCGGGGCTCTGGGGCCAACGTCCTGACTTTC. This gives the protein CASSLNRGSGANVLTF.